These 10 T cell receptor beta chains were all obtained from the same sample, sequenced in a study of HIV-infected patients and healthy controls (dated by TCRdb to about 2014). Follow-up blood from HIV-infected patients was collected roughly three months, about 14 weeks, after antiretroviral therapy began. Whole blood was used without cell fractionation, so the repertoire reflected all unsorted peripheral T cells. Library method: 5' RACE. The instrument given in TCRdb is Illumina MiSeq. SuperScript III was used to reverse transcribe 500 ng RNA with primers targeting the alpha and beta constant regions. Separate alpha and beta chain libraries were made by chain-specific third strand synthesis with multiplexing indices. Using fastp at Q25 and MiXCR, TCRdb reprocessed the public reads and kept productive beta chains. Every distinct CDR3 protein forms one entry, paired with its most common genes and DNA. The sample has 18,000 or so distinct CDR3 sequences on record, under 9.5% of them singletons. The biggest ten clones account for 21% of the sample.

This specimen was blood, taken during antiretroviral therapy. The receptor source for this set is an adult with HIV infection.

Many counts were recorded for this clonotype. This chain links TRBV6-5 with TRBJ2-3, with 9 bases matching TRBD2. V was clipped by 5 bases and J by 3 bases; unmatched bases: 9. Germline V gene sequence: CDR1 MNHEY, CDR2 SVGAGI. This CDR3 region has 16 residues. For the CDR3, the DNA is TGTGCCAGCAGTCAGGACGCGGGGGGGCGTACAGATACGCAGTATTTT. Its translation: CASSQDAGGRTDTQYF.

J is TRBJ2-2 and V is TRBV6-6, with a possible D match to TRBD2 (5 bases). This CDR3 spans 14 amino acids. The ends were cut back, 0 bases at V and 10 bases at J, with 12 bases in the middle. In germline, CDR1 is MNHNY, CDR2 SVGAGI (reference sequence). CDR3 amino acids: CASSYSTLAEELFF. The CDR3 nucleotides are TGTGCCAGCAGTTACTCGACGCTAGCCGAGGAGCTGTTTTTT.

This clonotype was picked up many times. The chain links TRBV7-9 to TRBJ2-1, with D uncertain. This CDR3 has 14 amino acids. The germline V gene encodes CDR1 SEHNR and CDR2 FQNEAQ (reference sequence). Trimming stripped 5 bases from V and 1 base from J, with 9 bases between. The CDR3 DNA reads TGTGCCAGCAGCCCTCTTTCTTCCTACAATGAGCAGTTCTTC. It translates to CASSPLSSYNEQFF.

This clonotype showed up many times. The CDR3 reads CASSEDRISGNTIYF. The DNA of the CDR3 is TGCGCCAGCAGCGAAGACAGGATCTCTGGAAACACCATATATTTT. The chain is built from TRBV5-1 and TRBJ1-3; D is possibly TRBD1 (6 bases). V dropped 4 bases and J dropped 0 bases, with 11 bases sitting between them. CDR3 length: 15 amino acids. Germline CDR1 and CDR2: SGHRS and YFSETQ.

This clonotype appeared once. This may arise from a read error, as a much more abundant clone is one base away. The chain combines TRBV7-6 with TRBJ2-1; TRBD2 agrees at 9 bases. The CDR3 length is 19 residues. The germline CDR1 and CDR2 sequences are SGHVS and FNYEAQ. Trimming took 1 base from V and 5 from J; bases not matched to a gene: 15. The CDR3, as DNA: TGTGCCAGCAGCTTAGAGGAAGGCGTTAGCGGGAGCCTTAACAATGAGCAGTTCTTC. The encoded protein is CASSLEEGVSGSLNNEQFF.

This clonotype came up many times. J is TRBJ1-1 and V is TRBV29-1, with D uncertain. V was trimmed by 1 base and J by 1 base, leaving 16 bases between them. Looked up from germline, CDR1 is SQVTM and CDR2 is ANQGSEA. The CDR3 runs 16 residues. The CDR3 bases are TGCAGCGTTGAAGCCACACCCCGGGCCCCGAACACTGAAGCTTTCTTT. Translating gives CSVEATPRAPNTEAFF.

This chain links TRBV27 with TRBJ2-5; a weak D match, TRBD1 (5 bases). V was pared by 6 bases and J by 2 bases, with 16 bases between. The CDR3 is made up of 15 amino acids. The germline V gene has CDR1 MNHEY and CDR2 SMNVEV (reference sequence). CDR3 sequence: CASRIGLGVQETQYF. The DNA of the CDR3 is TGTGCCAGCAGGATAGGGTTAGGGGTACAAGAGACCCAGTACTTC.

This clonotype was seen ten or more times. The chain uses TRBV29-1 and TRBJ1-1; 9 bases align to TRBD1. Trimming at V came to 2 bases and at J to 3 bases, leaving 10 bases not matched to a gene. CDR3 length equals 16 residues. The germline gives CDR1 SQVTM, CDR2 ANQGSEA. In nucleotides, the CDR3 is TGCAGCGTTGAATGGGGACAGGGTCGAGGGTACACTGAAGCTTTCTTT. Protein product: CSVEWGQGRGYTEAFF.

In this sample, this clonotype turned up many times. The chain is built from TRBV6-6 and TRBJ2-7; D remains ambiguous. Germline values: CDR1 MNHNY, CDR2 SVGAGI (reference sequence). V gave up 5 bases and J gave up 0 bases, with 2 bases separating them. This CDR3 is built from 11 residues. CDR3 sequence: CASSVSYEQYF. The CDR3 DNA reads as TGTGCCAGCAGTGTCTCCTACGAGCAGTACTTC.

This clonotype was observed many times. The V and J genes are TRBV12-3 or TRBV12-4 and TRBJ1-6, with 7 bases aligning to TRBD1. This CDR3 spans 17 amino acids. Trimming removed 5 bases from V and 7 bases from J; junction bases left unmatched: 14. CDR3 DNA sequence: TGTGCCAGCAGTCCAGCCGGGAGACAGGGAGGCAATTCACCCCTCCACTTT. Its translation is CASSPAGRQGGNSPLHF.